Shown below are 23 T cell receptor beta chains from a single sample sequenced in a study of long-term antiretroviral therapy in people with HIV. Running of the v3.0 immunoSEQ assay took place at survey level. Here immunoSEQ multiplex PCR was the method, and the copy in TCRdb shows in-frame clones only, minus some. The sample holds around 17,000 clones, more than 75% seen once. This sample comprised unsorted PBMCs, obtained 6.9 years after starting antiretroviral therapy. The receptors were sampled from a man aged 50 or older with HIV.

V usage is TRBV27 and J usage is TRBJ2-1; D unresolved. CDR3 length: 12 amino acids. Germline assignment: CDR1 MNHEY and CDR2 SMNVEV (reference sequence). Trimming took 6 bases from V and 8 from J, leaving 11 bases between them. CDR3 sequence (DNA): TGTGCCAGCAGATCGACAACCTATGAGCAGTTCTTC. Protein: CASRSTTYEQFF.

With respect to this clone: The same CDR3 is also encoded by other DNA sequences in this sample. The V call is TRBV2, the J call TRBJ2-7; TRBD1 is a possible D gene (6 bases). This CDR3 contains 14 residues. The germline CDR1 and CDR2 sequences are SNHLY and FYNNEI. V was pared by 5 bases and J by 2 bases, with 13 bases between. This CDR3 reads CASSLQGATYEQYF. The CDR3 DNA follows: TGTGCCAGCAGTTTACAGGGAGCTACCTACGAGCAGTACTTC. Full variable domain (remainder filled in from reference TRBV2 and TRBJ2-7): EPEVTQTPSHQVTQMGQEVILRCVPISNHLYFYWYRQILGQKVEFLVSFYNNEISEKSEIFDDQFSVERPDGSNFTLKIRSTKLEDSAMYFCASSLQGATYEQYFGPGTRLTVT.

The chain joins TRBV25-1 to TRBJ1-4; 10 bases are shared with TRBD1. The CDR3 is 16 residues long. Trimming removed 4 bases from V and 3 bases from J; junction bases left unmatched: 5. CDR1 is MGHDK and CDR2 is SYGVNS in the germline V gene. This CDR3 reads CASSGQGTGANEKLFF. The DNA of the CDR3 is TGTGCCAGCAGTGGCCAAGGGACAGGGGCTAATGAAAAACTGTTTTTT.

This sequence joins TRBV2 and TRBJ2-5; 9 bases are shared with TRBD2. Trimming cost V 6 bases and J 2 bases; bases outside gene matches: 10. This CDR3 is 16 amino acids long. The germline V gene encodes CDR1 SNHLY and CDR2 FYNNEI. The CDR3, as DNA: TGTGCCAGCAGGAAGGCAGCGGGAGGCATACAAGAGACCCAGTACTTC. Its protein product is CASRKAAGGIQETQYF.

CDR3 sequence reads: CASSAPGGSDTQYF. The CDR3 nucleotides are TGTGCCAGCAGCGCCCCGGGTGGGAGCGATACGCAGTATTTT. This chain connects TRBV9 to TRBJ2-3; D is possibly TRBD2 (5 bases). CDR1 is SGDLS, CDR2 YYNGEE, per germline. V was trimmed by 3 bases and J by 6 bases, leaving 14 bases between them. The CDR3 contains 14 residues.

DNA for the CDR3: TGTGCCAGCAGCGGTACTAGCGGCACAGATACGCAGTATTTT. This sequence encodes CASSGTSGTDTQYF. This sequence joins TRBV9 and TRBJ2-3; 7 bases match TRBD2. The CDR3 length is 14 residues. V lost 3 bases to trimming and J lost 1 base; unmatched junction nucleotides: 2. Looked up from germline, CDR1 is SGDLS and CDR2 is YYNGEE.

This chain connects TRBV11-3 to TRBJ2-7, with no clear D. Looked up from germline, CDR1 is SGHNT and CDR2 is YENEEA. The CDR3 sequence is 12 residues long. Trimming stripped 4 bases from V and 6 bases from J, with 10 bases between. CDR3 coding DNA: TGTGCCAGCAGCTCCCTAGTTCCCGAGCAGTACTTC. Residues: CASSSLVPEQYF.

The chain combines TRBV9 with TRBJ2-2, with D tentatively TRBD1 or TRBD2 (6 bases each). This CDR3 contains 15 residues. From germline, CDR1 is SGDLS and CDR2 YYNGEE. The ends were cut back, 0 bases at V and 5 bases at J, with 11 bases in the middle. In nucleotides, the CDR3 is TGTGCCAGCAGCGTAGAGGGGGGAGTTACCGGGGAGCTGTTTTTT. The encoded protein is CASSVEGGVTGELFF.

This clone was detected only a few times. The CDR3 coding sequence is TGTGCCAGCGTCCCACTAGCGGGATTAAACACCGGGGAGCTGTTTTTT. As protein: CASVPLAGLNTGELFF. The chain is built from TRBV28 and TRBJ2-2; the match to TRBD2 covers 10 bases. J was trimmed by 2 bases and V by 8 bases; bases with no gene match: 8. The CDR3 has 16 amino acids. From germline, CDR1 is MDHEN and CDR2 SYDVKM.

The rearrangement uses TRBV21-1 and TRBJ1-5; the DNA was not compared with TRBD1, the D call given in the table. TRBV21-1 is tagged as a pseudogene. This CDR3 has 13 amino acids. The CDR3 region has the DNA TGTGCCAGCATCCCAGCAGGGAATCAGCCCCAGCATTTT. It yields the protein CASIPAGNQPQHF.

The chain links TRBV30 to TRBJ2-7; 15 nucleotides match TRBD2. Trimming removed 1 base from V and 4 bases from J; junction bases left unmatched: 2. This CDR3 contains 15 residues. Germline V CDR1 and CDR2: GTSNPN, SVGIG (reference sequence). This CDR3 reads CAWSGTSGRGYEQYF. The CDR3 bases are TGTGCCTGGAGTGGGACTAGCGGGAGGGGGTACGAGCAGTACTTC.

This chain connects TRBV10-3 to TRBJ2-7, with D uncertain. V was cut by 2 bases and J by 2 bases, with 10 bases left in between. The V gene's germline CDR1 is ENHRY and CDR2 SYGVKD. This CDR3 comprises 14 residues. CDR3 DNA sequence: TGTGCCATCAGTGAGAACAGCCTAGCCTACGAGCAGTACTTC. Translating it yields CAISENSLAYEQYF.

The gene calls are TRBV5-1 and TRBJ2-2; D may be TRBD1 (5 bases). Per germline, CDR1 SGHRS and CDR2 YFSETQ. Trimming removed 3 bases at V and 0 bases at J, with 9 bases between. This CDR3 spans 15 amino acids. The CDR3 loop reads CASSSGHANTGELFF. CDR3 sequence (DNA): TGCGCCAGCAGCTCCGGACATGCGAACACCGGGGAGCTGTTTTTT.

CDR3 bases: TGTGCCAGCAGCCCCGGGACAGGGGACTATGGCTACACCTTC. This codes for CASSPGTGDYGYTF. The rearrangement links TRBV7-2 to TRBJ1-2; 10 nucleotides agree with TRBD1. Germline trimming cut 5 bases from V and 3 bases from J; bases unmatched to any gene: 3. Germline loops: CDR1 SGHTA, CDR2 FQGNSA. CDR3 size: 14 residues.

This chain connects TRBV4-2 to TRBJ2-6; D unclear. The CDR3 sequence is 17 residues long. Trimming shortened V by 3 bases and J by 1 base, and 13 bases separated the two germline ends. CDR1 and CDR2 from the germline V gene are LGHNA and YNFKEQ. Written as DNA, the CDR3 is TGTGCCAGCAGCCAGAGAGATTCGCTATCTGGGGCCAACGTCCTGACTTTC. It yields the protein CASSQRDSLSGANVLTF.

This clone was detected only a few times. The V call is TRBV9, the J call TRBJ2-7, with D tentatively TRBD2 (6 bases). Germline V CDR1 and CDR2: SGDLS, YYNGEE. Trimming removed 0 bases from V and 7 bases from J, with 11 bases in between. The CDR3 contains 13 residues. The CDR3: CASSVVPAGEQYF. The CDR3 DNA follows: TGTGCCAGCAGCGTAGTTCCGGCGGGGGAGCAGTACTTC.

This sequence joins TRBV4-2 and TRBJ2-7; 12 bases are a match to TRBD2. This CDR3 is built from 16 residues. Germline lookup yields CDR1 LGHNA and CDR2 YNFKEQ. J gave up 4 bases and V 5 bases, and 9 bases lay outside the gene matches. In DNA form, the CDR3 reads TGTGCCAGCAGCGACCTACTAGCGGGAGGAACTTACGAGCAGTACTTC. Amino acids: CASSDLLAGGTYEQYF.

This chain joins TRBV5-8 and TRBJ1-5; TRBD1 aligns across 9 bases. V dropped 4 bases and J dropped 0; count of bases not matched to a gene: 8. Germline CDR1 and CDR2: SGHTS and YDEGEE. The length of the CDR3 is 17 residues. This CDR3 is CASSTGQGLVSNQPQHF. The CDR3 DNA follows: TGTGCCAGCAGCACCGGACAGGGGCTAGTTAGCAATCAGCCCCAGCATTTT. The full variable domain, completed using reference TRBV5-8 and TRBJ1-5, is EAGVTQSPTHLIKTRGQQATLRCSPISGHTSVYWYQQALGLGLQFLLWYDEGEERNRGNFPPRFSGRQFPNYSSELNVNALELEDSALYLCASSTGQGLVSNQPQHFGDGTRLSIL.

V gene TRBV27 combines with J gene TRBJ2-5; no definite D call. The germline gives CDR1 MNHEY, CDR2 SMNVEV (reference sequence). Trimming cost V 4 bases and J 2 bases, with 11 bases left between them. This CDR3 has 14 amino acids. DNA for the CDR3: TGTGCCAGCAGTTCCCTCTACCATCAAGAGACCCAGTACTTC. This codes for CASSSLYHQETQYF.

CDR3 loop: CAWKVGAGPTDTQYF. Here the CDR3 DNA reads TGTGCCTGGAAGGTCGGAGCGGGACCCACAGATACGCAGTATTTT. The chain joins TRBV30 to TRBJ2-3; 7 nucleotides align to TRBD2. CDR3 length: 15 amino acids. J was trimmed by 2 bases and V by 4 bases; bases with no gene match: 9. Germline V gene sequence: CDR1 GTSNPN, CDR2 SVGIG (reference sequence). Variable domain in full (rest from reference TRBV30 and TRBJ2-3): SQTIHQWPATLVQPVGSPLSLECTVEGTSNPNLYWYRQAAGRGLQLLFYSVGIGQISSEVPQNLSASRPQDRQFILSSKKLLLSDSGFYLCAWKVGAGPTDTQYFGPGTRLTVL.

The V call is TRBV28, the J call TRBJ2-7; 8 positions match TRBD1. The ends lost 4 bases at V and 7 bases at J; junction bases unmatched: 24. Per germline, CDR1 MDHEN and CDR2 SYDVKM. The CDR3 length is 19 residues. CDR3 region: CASSSPTPSGTGPRREQYF. CDR3 bases: TGTGCCAGCAGTTCCCCAACACCATCCGGGACAGGACCCCGTCGGGAGCAGTACTTC.

The V gene is TRBV28, the J gene TRBJ1-1; 11 bases line up with TRBD1. The CDR3 spans 17 residues. The germline V gene has CDR1 MDHEN and CDR2 SYDVKM. V lost 8 bases to trimming and J lost 0 bases; unmatched junction nucleotides: 11. DNA for the CDR3: TGTGCCAGCTTAAAACCCGGACAGGGGGCCATGAACACTGAAGCTTTCTTT. Translating gives CASLKPGQGAMNTEAFF.

The V and J genes are TRBV7-9 and TRBJ1-5, with D possibly TRBD1 on 5 matching bases. The CDR3 has 15 amino acids. Trimming removed 6 bases at V and 2 bases at J, with 14 bases between. Germline lookup yields CDR1 SEHNR and CDR2 FQNEAQ (reference sequence). The CDR3 nucleotides are TGTGCCAGCAGTCGGGGCACGCAGGGCAATCAGCCCCAGCATTTT. Its translation is CASSRGTQGNQPQHF.